The 30 T cell receptor beta chains in this list originate from one sample, sequenced in a study of beta chain features in type 1 diabetes. Overall study findings and caveats: TCRB CDR3s were moderately but significantly shorter in Type 1 diabetes patients in all four CD4+ subsets.

As every portion of the isolated RNA was reverse transcribed, the sequencing read expressed TCRB transcripts. The table came from immunoSEQ multiplex PCR; TCRdb's copy has only in-frame clones and leaves some out. The sample has roughly 240,000 clones, 24% seen once; the top ten hold about 0.012%. What these receptors recognize is not known. Sequencing was carried out using naive CD4+ T cells from blood. The receptor set was obtained from a young woman with type 1 diabetes.

The chain combines TRBV27 with TRBJ1-4; TRBD1 matches at 9 bases. V lost 6 bases, J lost 4 bases, and 9 bases stayed unmatched. The CDR3 runs 16 residues. CDR1 MNHEY and CDR2 SMNVEV come from the germline V gene (reference sequence). CDR3 coding DNA: TGTGCCAGCAGCCTCGGACAGGGGCGCTATAATGAAAAACTGTTTTTT. The encoded protein is CASSLGQGRYNEKLFF. The full variable domain, rest sourced from reference TRBV27 and TRBJ1-4, is EAQVTQNPRYLITVTGKKLTVTCSQNMNHEYMSWYRQDPGLGLRQIYYSMNVEVTDKGDVPEGYKVSRKEKRNFPLILESPSPNQTSLYFCASSLGQGRYNEKLFFGSGTQLSVL.

This chain joins TRBV11-3 and TRBJ2-2, with TRBD1 matching 10 bases. With V trimmed by 6 bases and J by 5 bases, 6 bases remained unmatched. The germline V gene has CDR1 SGHNT and CDR2 YENEEA. This CDR3 is built from 15 residues. CDR3 loop: CASRVGQGETGELFF. CDR3 bases: TGTGCCAGCAGAGTCGGACAGGGGGAAACCGGGGAGCTGTTTTTT.

The genes are TRBV5-8 and TRBJ2-1; TRBD2 agrees at 15 bases. CDR1 is SGHTS and CDR2 is YDEGEE in the germline V gene. J gave up 1 base and V 3 bases, and 11 bases lay outside the gene matches. This CDR3 comprises 20 residues. The CDR3 nucleotides read TGTGCCAGCAGCTCTCGCCCGGGACTAGCGGGAGGTGGGTCCTACAATGAGCAGTTCTTC. This gives the protein CASSSRPGLAGGGSYNEQFF. Complete variable domain (other parts from reference TRBV5-8 and TRBJ2-1): EAGVTQSPTHLIKTRGQQATLRCSPISGHTSVYWYQQALGLGLQFLLWYDEGEERNRGNFPPRFSGRQFPNYSSELNVNALELEDSALYLCASSSRPGLAGGGSYNEQFFGPGTRLTVL.

This clone was detected a few times. J is TRBJ2-7 and V is TRBV6-5, with 8 nucleotides matching TRBD2. The germline CDR1 and CDR2 sequences are MNHEY and SVGAGI. This CDR3 spans 15 amino acids. The V segment lost 6 bases and the J segment 0 bases; nucleotides outside the gene matches: 7. CDR3 sequence: CASRYGGGASYEQYF. CDR3 bases: TGTGCCAGCAGGTACGGGGGGGGCGCCTCCTACGAGCAGTACTTC.

This chain uses TRBV27 with TRBJ2-7; D not resolved. This CDR3 is 13 amino acids long. With 4 bases removed from V and 2 bases from J, the gap between germline ends came to 9 bases. CDR1 is MNHEY and CDR2 is SMNVEV in the germline V gene (reference sequence). As DNA, the CDR3 is TGTGCCAGCAGTTCCATTACGGCCTACGAGCAGTACTTC. Its protein is CASSSITAYEQYF.

The chain is built from TRBV29-1 and TRBJ2-1, with D possibly TRBD1 on 6 matching bases. Germline V gives CDR1 SQVTM, CDR2 ANQGSEA. The ends were cut back, 0 bases at V and 9 bases at J, with 18 bases in the middle. The CDR3 extends over 15 amino acids. The CDR3 region has the DNA TGCAGCGTTGAAGACATTGGGACATTTGGGGGTGAGCAGTTCTTC. Translation gives CSVEDIGTFGGEQFF.

This clone showed up just a few times. The chain couples TRBV9 to TRBJ2-2; 10 bases align to TRBD2. V gave up 0 bases and J gave up 5 bases; unmatched junction bases: 7. CDR3 length: 17 residues. CDR1 is SGDLS, CDR2 YYNGEE, per germline. The CDR3 protein is CASSVAASGSGTGELFF. The CDR3 DNA is TGTGCCAGCAGCGTAGCGGCTAGCGGGAGTGGAACCGGGGAGCTGTTTTTT.

As for this clone: Germline and junction disagree at one end, which may indicate a read error. The chain couples TRBV11-1 to TRBJ2-3, with 9 bases matching TRBD2. Germline assignment: CDR1 SGHAT and CDR2 FQDESV (reference sequence). The CDR3 is made up of 14 amino acids. This chain's CDR3 is CASSVAGAIDTQYF. CDR3 DNA: TGTGCCAGCAGCGTAGCGGGAGCCATAGATACGCAGTATTTT.

The rearrangement joins TRBV4-1 to TRBJ2-7; 13 positions match TRBD2. The CDR3 contains 15 residues. The germline gives CDR1 MGHRA, CDR2 YSYEKL. V shed 4 bases and J 6 bases; nucleotides not matched to a gene: 6. Here the CDR3 DNA reads TGCGCCAGCAGCCTTGGGACTAGCGGGATAGGCGAGCAGTACTTC. Translated: CASSLGTSGIGEQYF.

The chain joins TRBV30 to TRBJ2-7, with 8 bases identical to TRBD2. There are 14 residues in the CDR3. V shed 2 bases, J shed 5 bases, and the junction held 8 bases outside the gene matches. Germline loops: CDR1 GTSNPN, CDR2 SVGIG (reference sequence). The DNA for the CDR3 is TGTGCCTGGAGTAGGAGCGGGAGCCACCACGAGCAGTACTTC. Its protein is CAWSRSGSHHEQYF.

The chain is built from TRBV18 and TRBJ2-1; 9 bases align to TRBD2. CDR3 length equals 15 residues. CDR1 and CDR2 (germline): KGHSH, LQKENI. V was pared by 4 bases and J by 2 bases, with 3 bases of the junction left unmatched. The CDR3 DNA reads TGTGCCAGCTCACTACGGACTAGCGCCTACAATGAGCAGTTCTTC. Its translation is CASSLRTSAYNEQFF.

The chain employs TRBV7-2 and TRBJ1-1; no definite D call. The CDR3 contains 13 residues. The V end was cut by 8 bases, the J end by 0 bases, with 10 bases between. CDR1 and CDR2 (germline): SGHTA, FQGNSA. DNA for the CDR3: TGTGCCAGCGCCGGGATGGTGAACACTGAAGCTTTCTTT. Encoded protein: CASAGMVNTEAFF.

This clone was recorded a few times. Other DNA sequences in the same sample also yield this CDR3. The chain recombines TRBV30 with TRBJ2-5; tentative D call: TRBD1 (5 bases). The CDR3 sequence is 12 residues long. Trimming left V 0 bases short and J 4 bases short, with 6 bases between. Germline CDR1 reads GTSNPN; CDR2 reads SVGIG (reference sequence). CDR3: CAWSVGAETQYF. Written as DNA, the CDR3 is TGTGCCTGGAGTGTAGGGGCAGAGACCCAGTACTTC.

The chain couples TRBV4-1 to TRBJ2-3; D perhaps matches TRBD2 (6 bases). Germline CDR1 MGHRA, CDR2 YSYEKL. The CDR3 consists of 15 residues. Trimming took 0 bases from V and 0 from J, leaving 7 bases between them. In DNA, the CDR3 is TGCGCCAGCAGCCAAGAGGACTACAGCACAGATACGCAGTATTTT. It is translated as CASSQEDYSTDTQYF.

This clone appeared a few times. V gene TRBV2 combines with J gene TRBJ2-7, with D possibly matching TRBD2 (5 bases). Trimming left V 1 base short and J 6 bases short, with 13 bases between. CDR1 SNHLY and CDR2 FYNNEI come from the germline V gene. CDR3 length: 14 amino acids. This chain's CDR3 is CASSEETGNSEQYF. For the CDR3, the DNA is TGTGCCAGCAGTGAAGAAACCGGGAATTCCGAGCAGTACTTC. Supplemented by reference TRBV2 and TRBJ2-7, the full variable domain reads EPEVTQTPSHQVTQMGQEVILRCVPISNHLYFYWYRQILGQKVEFLVSFYNNEISEKSEIFDDQFSVERPDGSNFTLKIRSTKLEDSAMYFCASSEETGNSEQYFGPGTRLTVT.

This clone was picked up a small number of times. The rearrangement uses TRBV13 and TRBJ2-1; TRBD2 agrees at 13 bases. This CDR3 is 17 amino acids long. The junction had 5 bases not matched to a gene; V was cut back by 6 bases and J by 0 bases. Germline V CDR1 and CDR2: PRHDT, FYEKMQ (reference sequence). The CDR3 bases are TGTGCCAGCAGTCGGACTAGCGGGAGATCCTCCTACAATGAGCAGTTCTTC. It is translated as CASSRTSGRSSYNEQFF.

J is TRBJ2-5 and V is TRBV7-2; D is uncertain. Trimming took off 5 bases at V and 5 bases at J, with 6 bases between the two ends. CDR3 length: 11 residues. Per the germline V gene, CDR1 is SGHTA and CDR2 is FQGNSA. The CDR3 is CASSPFETQYF. For the CDR3, the DNA is TGTGCCAGCAGCCCTTTTGAGACCCAGTACTTC.

The V call is TRBV18, the J call TRBJ2-7; 9 bases match TRBD1. The V and J ends lost 4 bases and 2 bases, in that order; junction bases with no gene match: 3. This CDR3 is 14 amino acids long. Germline V gene lookup returns CDR1 KGHSH and CDR2 LQKENI. CDR3 nucleotide sequence: TGTGCCAGCTCACGGGACAGGGACCCCTACGAGCAGTACTTC. Amino acids: CASSRDRDPYEQYF.

The chain couples TRBV5-1 to TRBJ1-5; perhaps TRBD1 as D (5 bases). V was cut by 1 base and J by 5 bases, with 10 bases left in between. This CDR3 spans 14 amino acids. CDR1 is SGHRS and CDR2 is YFSETQ in the germline V gene. The CDR3 sequence is CASSLSGGDQPQHF. For the CDR3, the DNA is TGCGCCAGCAGCTTGTCCGGGGGAGATCAGCCCCAGCATTTT.

The chain links TRBV1 to TRBJ1-5; the listed D gene, TRBD1, was not tested against the DNA. TRBV1 is assigned pseudogene status. The CDR3 contains 16 residues. CDR3 nucleotide sequence: TGCACCAGCAGTCTGCTAAGGGGCAGGGGGCTTCAGCCCCAGCATTTT. Translated, it gives CTSSLLRGRGLQPQHF.

This clone was counted only a few times. This chain connects TRBV30 to TRBJ2-1; 10 positions match TRBD2. Trimming took 4 bases from V and 7 from J; bases not matched to a gene: 7. CDR1 is GTSNPN, CDR2 SVGIG, per germline (reference sequence). CDR3 size: 14 residues. CDR3 nucleotides: TGTGCCTGGAATCGGGCTAGCGGGAGTAATGAGCAGTTCTTC. This sequence encodes CAWNRASGSNEQFF. Variable domain in full (rest from reference TRBV30 and TRBJ2-1): SQTIHQWPATLVQPVGSPLSLECTVEGTSNPNLYWYRQAAGRGLQLLFYSVGIGQISSEVPQNLSASRPQDRQFILSSKKLLLSDSGFYLCAWNRASGSNEQFFGPGTRLTVL.

This chain uses TRBV5-1 with TRBJ2-3, with TRBD2 as a possible D gene (5 bases). Germline values: CDR1 SGHRS, CDR2 YFSETQ. This CDR3 contains 14 residues. V was clipped by 4 bases and J by 5 bases, with 14 bases between them. CDR3 residues: CASSGSARVDTQYF. The CDR3 coding sequence is TGCGCCAGCAGCGGTAGCGCACGAGTAGATACGCAGTATTTT.

The chain employs TRBV5-6 and TRBJ2-3, with D uncertain. CDR1 is SGHDT and CDR2 is YYEEEE in the germline V gene. This CDR3 is 12 amino acids long. V was pared by 1 base and J by 4 bases, with 4 bases between. The CDR3 is CASSLYPDTQYF. CDR3 coding DNA: TGTGCCAGCAGCTTGTATCCAGATACGCAGTATTTT.

In its sample, this clone was seen a few times. V and J are TRBV29-1 and TRBJ2-7, with 12 bases lining up with TRBD2. The CDR3 runs 15 residues. J lost 9 bases, V lost 5 bases, and 14 bases had no gene match. Per germline, CDR1 SQVTM and CDR2 ANQGSEA. The CDR3 sequence is CSVPLAGGVGQGQYF. CDR3 nucleotide sequence: TGCAGCGTTCCACTAGCGGGAGGTGTGGGCCAAGGGCAGTACTTC.

V gene TRBV7-3 combines with J gene TRBJ2-7; maybe TRBD1 (6 bases). V lost 5 bases, J lost 6 bases, and 17 bases lay in between. The length of the CDR3 is 14 residues. The germline V gene has CDR1 SGHTA and CDR2 FQGTGA. This chain's CDR3 is CASSQRAGAGEQYF. The CDR3 nucleotides are TGTGCCAGCAGCCAAAGGGCAGGGGCGGGCGAGCAGTACTTC.

This clone has just a few counts. The chain couples TRBV7-9 to TRBJ1-2, with 8 bases matching TRBD1. CDR1 is SEHNR and CDR2 is FQNEAQ in the germline V gene (reference sequence). CDR3 size: 15 residues. V dropped 4 bases and J dropped 4; count of bases not matched to a gene: 8. CDR3 region: CASSSQGASSYGYTF. The DNA for the CDR3 is TGTGCCAGCAGCTCTCAGGGGGCCTCTAGCTATGGCTACACCTTC.

The DNA for the CDR3 is TGTGCCTGGAACAGGGACCCTCGTGAGCAGTTCTTC. This sequence encodes CAWNRDPREQFF. The V and J genes are TRBV30 and TRBJ2-1, with TRBD1 as a possible D gene (6 bases). Germline values: CDR1 GTSNPN, CDR2 SVGIG (reference sequence). V was shortened by 4 bases and J by 9 bases, with 13 bases between the two germline ends. CDR3 length: 12 residues.

The J gene is TRBJ1-1, the V gene TRBV5-6, with TRBD1 matching 8 bases. Trimming at V came to 4 bases and at J to 11 bases, leaving 13 bases not matched to a gene. This CDR3 is 14 amino acids long. Germline-derived CDR1 and CDR2 are SGHDT and YYEEEE. The DNA for the CDR3 is TGTGCCAGCAGCCCAGGGGGCGCATTTAATAGGGCTTTCTTT. This sequence encodes CASSPGGAFNRAFF. The full variable domain, rest sourced from reference TRBV5-6 and TRBJ1-1, is DAGVTQSPTHLIKTRGQQVTLRCSPKSGHDTVSWYQQALGQGPQFIFQYYEEEERQRGNFPDRFSGHQFPNYSSELNVNALLLGDSALYLCASSPGGAFNRAFFGQGTRLTVV.

The genes are TRBV10-3 and TRBJ2-1, with a weak D call TRBD1 (5 bases). Germline-derived CDR1 and CDR2 are ENHRY and SYGVKD. V was clipped by 3 bases and J by 8 bases, with 14 bases between them. The CDR3 is 14 amino acids. This chain's CDR3 is CAISDPKDIYEQFF. For the CDR3, the DNA is TGTGCCATCAGTGATCCCAAGGACATCTATGAGCAGTTCTTC.

The gene calls are TRBV19 and TRBJ2-6; no clear D gene. Looked up from germline, CDR1 is LNHDA and CDR2 is SQIVND (reference sequence). V lost 5 bases, J lost 0 bases, and 8 bases lay in between. This CDR3 has 15 amino acids. The CDR3 DNA sequence: TGTGCCAGTAGTCCTCAGTTCTCTGGGGCCAACGTCCTGACTTTC. Encoded protein: CASSPQFSGANVLTF.